The entry that follows covers one T cell receptor (beta chain) sequence. The target of this receptor is not known. Base qualities are missing; no much larger clone stands one base away. CDR1 is given as MNHEY and CDR2 as SMNVEV, both from the germline V gene (reference sequence). There are 13 amino acids in the CDR3, from cysteine to phenylalanine inclusive. Solely the CDR3 DNA is kept, with 39 bases framed from the first base. The junction carries 14 bases between V and J, which are trimmed by 6 bases and 6 bases respectively. Donors were around 37 systemically healthy Caucasian individuals from Russia aged roughly 6 to 90 years. Each donor gave 8 to 10 milliliters of peripheral blood, drawn into EDTA-treated Vacutainer tubes. PBMCs were isolated by Ficoll-Paque density-gradient centrifugation, with at least 6.5 million obtained per sample. Trizol reagent was used to extract total RNA from the PBMCs, yielding at least 5 micrograms per sample. For every donor, an aliquot of PBMCs went through flow cytometry to measure the percentages of naive CD45RAhigh/CD27high T cells.

The sample originates from a study of blood T cells in healthy people across ages (dated by TCRdb to 2013 to 2016). Broadly, across the study: In model experiments, template switching captured about one uniquely barcoded TCR beta cDNA molecule for every two T cells. Age-related changes in TCR beta repertoire diversity were measured in the study by deep sequencing normalized with unique cDNA molecular identifiers. Two additional independent replicas of 1 million unique cDNA reads from the same blood draw were analyzed for two donors (one aged 18 to 30 and one aged 80 or older). Donors were grouped into four age groups: young (average 16 years), middle-aged (39), aged (about 60) and long-lived (approximately 81). The full study reports these points: The CMV infection status of donors was not known, potentially confounding age-related changes in expanded clonotypes. Estimates of total diversity based on one million sequenced T cells were considered lower bounds and underestimates. Compared with the aged group, the long-lived group had more naive CD4+ T cells, fewer expanded clones and increased TCR diversity, a pattern suggesting age selection. Since profiling was done on bulk unsorted PBMCs, naive and antigen-experienced compartments could not be conclusively compared. A strong correlation was found between observed TCR beta diversity and the percentage of naive T cells measured by flow cytometry. Observed TCR beta diversity per million T cells fell roughly linearly with age, and a significant reduction was already apparent by age around 39.

The library was made by 5' RACE. The instrument given in TCRdb is Illumina HiSeq 2500. A second PCR of roughly 7 to 12 cycles was run with a J-beta primer mix and a sample-barcoded 5' primer. A template-switch 5' adaptor carrying 12 random nucleotides introduced a unique molecular identifier onto each TCR beta cDNA molecule. Each sample yielded at least 2.5 million CDR3-containing paired-end reads. All of the RNA was converted into first-strand cDNA using the Mint cDNA synthesis kit, with a TRBC-specific oligonucleotide serving as the primer. All cDNA was treated with uracil-DNA glycosylase and then went through a first 18-cycle PCR with the universal primers M1SS and BC2_uni_R. Per the source publication's procedure: For normalization, 1 million high-quality reads, each with a distinct molecular identifier, were randomly selected from each sample. Instead of being binned into consensus sequences, reads that shared molecular identifiers were thrown out. MiTCR, run with a Q25 quality threshold and the strictest error-elimination algorithm, handled CDR3 identification, clonotype clustering and error correction. A nonparametric unseen species model with Euler transformation was used to estimate a lower bound on total TCR beta diversity. TCRdb reprocessing: public reads trimmed at Q25 with fastp, clones called with MiXCR, in-frame beta chains kept. Rows with one shared CDR3 protein collapse into an entry with the most common genes and DNA. The V and J calls follow TCRdb's processing rather than the paper's. This sample is represented by about 800,000 distinct CDR3 sequences; 25% of them were singletons. Under 4% of the sample comes from the top ten.

These data were also filed under a second study, of T cells of mothers and their children. As noted in the second study: Nine systemically healthy Caucasian individuals, comprising three mothers and their six children, were included as donors. cDNA synthesis used all of the extracted RNA, with approximately 1.4 ug of RNA in each 15 ul reaction. In the second PCR, sample barcodes and 2-4 random nucleotides were introduced via the M1S primer. Over 9 million TCR beta CDR3 reads were obtained for each mother, and 3 million to 3.5 million reads were obtained for each child. Thymic selection similarly shapes TCR recombination output in related and unrelated pairs, with minor effect from inherited differences. Normalized repertoire overlap was always found to be slightly, but never significantly, higher in related mother-child pairs than in unrelated mother-child pairs. Persistent microchimeric T cell clones were not detected, at a sensitivity of 95 to 100 clones per million clonotypes. The study used deep NGS to compare TCR beta repertoires of mothers and children, seeking features distinguishing related mother-child pairs from unrelated individuals. Mothers averaged roughly 36 +/- 4 years of age and children averaged roughly 10 +/- 4 years. After adapter ligation was performed with NEBNext reagents, the libraries were sequenced on an Illumina HiSeq 2000 with 100+100 nt paired-end reads. To prevent cross-contamination, the mother and child libraries were prepared one month apart and sequenced in separate runs. Between 500,000 and 2,000,000 distinct TCR beta clonotypes were identified per donor. Naive TCR beta clonotypes were estimated from low-frequency clonotypes matched to each donor's FACS-determined naive share, without sorting.

The specimen sequenced was blood. The receptor's source is a boy aged 10-17 years in good health. The chain is encoded by TRBV27 joined to TRBJ1-2; TRBD1 is perhaps the D gene, given 5 matching bases. The CDR3 protein is CASSGGGWDGYTF. In nucleotide form, the sequence is TGTGCCAGCAGCGGGGGAGGGTGGGATGGCTACACCTTC.